The 14 T cell receptor beta chains presented below share a single source sample, sequenced in a study of response to subunit inactivated influenza vaccine (dated by TCRdb to 2016 to 2019). To prepare the library, RT-PCR was applied. Sequencing used an Illumina HiSeq 2500. Using fastp at Q25 and MiXCR, TCRdb reprocessed the public reads and kept productive beta chains. CDR3 protein duplicates are merged, each entry listing the most common genes and DNA. Counted in this sample were about 500,000 distinct CDR3 sequences; 15% to 20% of them appeared once. Of the sample, approximately 3% falls within the top ten clones. Source: CD4+ T cells sorted from PBMCs, taken 23 months after vaccination. These receptors were taken from a man between 50 and 69 years old who received an inactivated influenza vaccine. Donor details come from another sample of the same person, matched by shared clones.

This clonotype was observed a few times. The rearrangement joins TRBV29-1 to TRBJ2-3; 7 positions agree with TRBD1. CDR1 SQVTM and CDR2 ANQGSEA come from the germline V gene. V was pared by 4 bases and J by 9 bases, with 7 bases of the junction left unmatched. This CDR3 comprises 12 residues. CDR3 in DNA: TGCAGCGTTGGGCGACAGGGCGGGACGCAGTATTTT. Amino acids: CSVGRQGGTQYF.

The chain links TRBV15 to TRBJ2-3; D not certain. From germline, CDR1 is LNHNV and CDR2 YYDKDF (reference sequence). Trimming cost V 4 bases and J 2 bases, with 16 bases left between them. The CDR3 runs 16 residues. CDR3 nucleotide sequence: TGTGCCACCAGCATAGGGATGGAGAGCATCACAGATACGCAGTATTTT. It codes for CATSIGMESITDTQYF.

This clonotype showed up just a few times. The chain combines TRBV30 with TRBJ1-2; tentative D call: TRBD1 (5 bases). Per the germline V gene, CDR1 is GTSNPN and CDR2 is SVGIG (reference sequence). V was trimmed by 8 bases and J by 5 bases, leaving 18 bases between them. The CDR3 has 13 amino acids. The CDR3 nucleotides are TGTGCCGGCCGAGGGGCCCGGTGGTATGGCTACACCTTC. Encoded protein: CAGRGARWYGYTF.

The chain employs TRBV23-1 and TRBJ1-5; D not certain. TRBV23-1 is filed as an ORF, its function uncertain. Deletions cut 7 bases from V and 6 bases from J, with 19 bases between. This CDR3 has 15 residues. As DNA, the CDR3 is TGCGCCAGCACCAAAGACCCCGGGATTGGTCAGCCCCAGCATTTT. Protein sequence: CASTKDPGIGQPQHF.

This clonotype was counted between two and nine times. CDR3 protein: CASTSLGQGTYNEQFF. The CDR3 coding sequence is TGTGCCAGCACCTCTCTAGGGCAGGGAACATACAATGAGCAGTTCTTC. The rearrangement uses TRBV28 and TRBJ2-1, with D perhaps TRBD1 (5 bases). V lost 7 bases to trimming and J lost 4 bases, with 20 bases between them. The germline gives CDR1 MDHEN, CDR2 SYDVKM. The CDR3 spans 16 residues.

The genes are TRBV12-3 or TRBV12-4 and TRBJ2-7; D possibly matches TRBD1 or TRBD2 (5 bases each). The V end was cut by 1 base, the J end by 5 bases, with 6 bases between. CDR3 length: 12 residues. This CDR3 reads CASSLGDDEQYF. Here the CDR3 DNA reads TGTGCCAGCAGTTTAGGGGACGACGAGCAGTACTTC.

This clonotype came up a few times. This chain uses TRBV4-3 with TRBJ2-3, with TRBD2 matching over 7 bases. The CDR3 has 19 amino acids. Germline CDR1 and CDR2: LGHNA and YSLEER. Trimming took 0 bases from V and 0 from J; bases not matched to a gene: 12. CDR3 amino acids: CASSQDPRLARGSTDTQYF. Here the CDR3 DNA reads TGCGCCAGCAGCCAAGATCCCCGACTAGCAAGAGGTAGCACAGATACGCAGTATTTT.

This clonotype was seen more than once but under ten times. V gene TRBV6-6 combines with J gene TRBJ2-6; D is ambiguous. This CDR3 is built from 12 residues. Germline CDR1 MNHNY, CDR2 SVGAGI (reference sequence). V was shortened by 4 bases and J by 5 bases, with 3 bases between the two germline ends. DNA of the CDR3: TGTGCCAGCAGTTTTAGGGCCAACGTCCTGACTTTC. Encoded protein: CASSFRANVLTF.

The chain couples TRBV4-1 to TRBJ2-5; D is perhaps TRBD2 (5 bases). CDR1 is MGHRA and CDR2 is YSYEKL in the germline V gene. Deletions cut 0 bases from V and 5 bases from J, with 13 bases between. There are 15 residues in the CDR3. CDR3 bases: TGCGCCAGCAGCCAAGATTCGGGGTTCCAGGAGACCCAGTACTTC. This gives the protein CASSQDSGFQETQYF.

This clonotype was detected only a few times. The chain combines TRBV9 with TRBJ1-1; 11 bases are shared with TRBD1. Germline loops: CDR1 SGDLS, CDR2 YYNGEE. The V segment lost 2 bases and the J segment 5 bases; nucleotides outside the gene matches: 8. This CDR3 is built from 16 residues. CDR3 DNA: TGTGCCAGCAGCGTCATGGGACAGGGGGGAGGAACTGAAGCTTTCTTT. Translation: CASSVMGQGGGTEAFF.

This clonotype came up a few times. V usage is TRBV29-1 and J usage is TRBJ2-1; TRBD1 matches 10 bases. V shed 7 bases, J shed 8 bases, and the junction held 8 bases outside the gene matches. The germline gives CDR1 SQVTM, CDR2 ANQGSEA. This CDR3 comprises 13 residues. CDR3 loop: CSADRGRKDEQFF. Here the CDR3 DNA reads TGCAGCGCTGACAGGGGGCGCAAGGATGAGCAGTTCTTC.

This clonotype has just a few counts. The genes are TRBV28 and TRBJ2-7, with TRBD1 identical over 7 bases. The CDR3 sequence is 11 residues long. Germline V CDR1 and CDR2: MDHEN, SYDVKM. V shed 4 bases and J 11 bases; nucleotides not matched to a gene: 5. The CDR3 protein is CASSSLGTEYF. The CDR3 DNA follows: TGTGCCAGCAGTTCCTTAGGGACAGAGTACTTC.

This clonotype was counted between two and nine times. The chain recombines TRBV12-3 or TRBV12-4 with TRBJ2-7; perhaps TRBD1 as D (6 bases). The CDR3 is 16 residues long. The V gene lost 5 bases and the J gene lost 2 bases, with 19 bases spanning the gap. DNA for the CDR3: TGTGCCAGCAGTCAGCCCGTGGGTACAGGGACCTACGAGCAGTACTTC. This encodes CASSQPVGTGTYEQYF.

This clonotype has only a few counts. This rearrangement joins TRBV2 to TRBJ2-2; D is possibly TRBD2 (5 bases). The CDR3 length is 14 residues. Trimming left V 7 bases short and J 6 bases short, with 15 bases between. CDR1 and CDR2 from the germline V gene are SNHLY and FYNNEI. The CDR3 sequence is CASISLAGAGELFF. The CDR3 nucleotides read TGTGCCAGCATTTCCCTAGCCGGGGCCGGGGAGCTGTTTTTT.